This TCR beta chain stems from a study of cytomegalovirus exposure and HLA in healthy donors. The study, taken as a whole, reports: Later work associated approximately 17,000 TCR beta sequences with HLA alleles at 0.05 false discovery rate.

Primers included in the PCR were 60 Vbeta and 13 Jbeta primers. Measured with immunoSEQ multiplex PCR; TCRdb has only the in-frame clones, and not every one. The table lists 200,000 or so clones. The CDR3 extends over 15 amino acids. Germline lookup yields CDR1 LGHNA and CDR2 YNFKEQ. With V trimmed by 2 bases and J by 5 bases, 5 bases remained unmatched. Donors showed nominal health when sampled, although they likely had unrecorded immune exposures. For this clone: Its antigen is unidentified.

V and J are TRBV4-2 and TRBJ2-3, with 9 nucleotides matching TRBD2. Sequences were obtained from PBMCs. This clonotype was sampled from a boy aged 5-17 years in good health and CMV-seronegative. The CDR3 loop is CASSQSGGPEDTQYF. In nucleotides, the CDR3 is TGTGCCAGCAGCCAAAGCGGGGGGCCAGAAGATACGCAGTATTTT.